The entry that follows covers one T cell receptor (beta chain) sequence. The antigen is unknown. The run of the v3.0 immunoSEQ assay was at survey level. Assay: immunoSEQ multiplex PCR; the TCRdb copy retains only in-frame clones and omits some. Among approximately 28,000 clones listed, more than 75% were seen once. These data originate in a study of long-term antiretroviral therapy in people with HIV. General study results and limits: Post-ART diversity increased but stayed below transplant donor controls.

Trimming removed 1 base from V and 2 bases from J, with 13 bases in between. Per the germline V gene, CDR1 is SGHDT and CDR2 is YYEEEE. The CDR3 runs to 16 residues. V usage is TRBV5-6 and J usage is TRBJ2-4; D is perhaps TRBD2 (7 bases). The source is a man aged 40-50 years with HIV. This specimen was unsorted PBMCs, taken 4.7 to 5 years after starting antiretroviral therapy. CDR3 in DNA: TGTGCCAGCAGCTTGTTCGGGGGGCTAACCAAAAACATTCAGTACTTC. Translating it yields CASSLFGGLTKNIQYF.